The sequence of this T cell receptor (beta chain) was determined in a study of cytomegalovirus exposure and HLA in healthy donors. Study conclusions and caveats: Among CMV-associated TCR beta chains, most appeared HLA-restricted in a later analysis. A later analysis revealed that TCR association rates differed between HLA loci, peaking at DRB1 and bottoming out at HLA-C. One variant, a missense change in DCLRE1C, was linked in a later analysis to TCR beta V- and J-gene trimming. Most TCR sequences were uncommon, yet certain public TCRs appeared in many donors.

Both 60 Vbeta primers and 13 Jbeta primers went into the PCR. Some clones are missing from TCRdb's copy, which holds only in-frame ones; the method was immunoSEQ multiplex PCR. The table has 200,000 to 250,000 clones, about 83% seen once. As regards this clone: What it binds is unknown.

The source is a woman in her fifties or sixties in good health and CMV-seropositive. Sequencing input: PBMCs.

CDR3 loop: CASSVGQGSGANVLTF. CDR3 DNA: TGCGCCAGCAGCGTGGGACAGGGATCTGGGGCCAACGTCCTGACTTTC. V gene TRBV5-1 combines with J gene TRBJ2-6, with 9 bases aligning to TRBD1. Losses at the gene ends were 4 bases for V and 1 base for J; bases not matched to a gene: 3. CDR3 length: 16 amino acids. From germline, CDR1 is SGHRS and CDR2 YFSETQ.